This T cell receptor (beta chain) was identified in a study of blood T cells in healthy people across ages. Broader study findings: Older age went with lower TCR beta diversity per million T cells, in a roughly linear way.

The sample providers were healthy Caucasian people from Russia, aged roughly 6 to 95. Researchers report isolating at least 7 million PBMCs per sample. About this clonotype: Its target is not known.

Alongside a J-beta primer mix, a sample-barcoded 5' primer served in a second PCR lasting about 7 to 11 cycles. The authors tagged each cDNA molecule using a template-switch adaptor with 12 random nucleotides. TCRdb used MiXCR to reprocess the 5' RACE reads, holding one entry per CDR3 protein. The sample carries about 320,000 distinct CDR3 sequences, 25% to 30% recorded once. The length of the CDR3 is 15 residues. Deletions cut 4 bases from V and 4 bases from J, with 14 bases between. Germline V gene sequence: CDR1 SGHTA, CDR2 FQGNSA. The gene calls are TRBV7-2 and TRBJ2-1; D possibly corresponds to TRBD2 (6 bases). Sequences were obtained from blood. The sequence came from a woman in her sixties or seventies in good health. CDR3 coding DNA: TGTGCCAGCAGCTCAGGAAAGACTAGGTACAATGAGCAGTTCTTC. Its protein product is CASSSGKTRYNEQFF.